The clone carrying this TCR beta chain was seen many times. Amplifying from RNA transcripts, the study obtained TCR beta CDR3 regions. In the first round, RT-PCR was carried out with HTBI primers, and a multiplex PCR formed the second round. TCRdb passed the multiplex PCR reads through MiXCR, listing each CDR3 protein once. Of 680,000 or so distinct CDR3 sequences listed, about 20% are singletons. The CDR3 sequence is 14 residues long. The V gene end was trimmed by 0 bases and the J gene end by 5 bases; junction bases not matched to a gene: 2. Germline V CDR1 and CDR2: DFQATT, SNEGSKA (reference sequence). The data stem from a study of Graves' ophthalmopathy and Graves' hyperthyroidism.

The V and J genes are TRBV20-1 and TRBJ2-5; TRBD2 aligns across 11 bases. The sequencing sample was made of peripheral blood. The TCR comes from a woman under 30 with stable Graves' hyperthyroidism. Some clones in this sample may be carry-over from other donors' samples. CDR3 nucleotides: TGCAGTGCTAGAGATAGCGGGGGGGAGGAGACCCAGTACTTC. Residues: CSARDSGGEETQYF.